The 26 T cell receptor beta chains listed next were all sequenced from one sample in a study of T cell responses to AZD1222 COVID-19 vaccine. This table comes from immunoSEQ multiplex PCR, and its TCRdb copy is limited to in-frame clones, with some not included. The sample has fewer than 110,000 clones; approximately 90% are singletons. Sequencing used peripheral blood, obtained 28 days after the second AZD1222 dose. The receptors originated from an adult who received the AZD1222 COVID-19 vaccine.

The V and J genes are TRBV6-5 and TRBJ2-2; possibly TRBD2 for D (6 bases). Germline CDR1 and CDR2: MNHEY and SVGAGI. The CDR3 runs 14 residues. The V gene lost 7 bases and the J gene lost 4 bases, with 13 bases spanning the gap. DNA of the CDR3: TGTGCCAGCAATGGGGGACTCGGCACCGGGGAGCTGTTTTTT. Amino acid sequence: CASNGGLGTGELFF.

The V call is TRBV7-3, the J call TRBJ2-4; 8 nucleotides agree with TRBD1. The trim removed 5 bases at V and 0 bases at J, leaving 6 bases unmatched. Per the germline V gene, CDR1 is SGHTA and CDR2 is FQGTGA. The CDR3 totals 16 residues. CDR3 bases: TGTGCCAGCAGCGACGGGACAGGAGTAGCCAAAAACATTCAGTACTTC. It yields the protein CASSDGTGVAKNIQYF. Full variable domain (outside the CDR3, taken from reference TRBV7-3 and TRBJ2-4): GAGVSQTPSNKVTEKGKYVELRCDPISGHTALYWYRQSLGQGPEFLIYFQGTGAADDSGLPNDRFFAVRPEGSVSTLKIQRTERGDSAVYLCASSDGTGVAKNIQYFGAGTRLSVL.

The chain uses TRBV11-2 and TRBJ1-3; the D gene is possibly TRBD1 (6 bases). CDR1 is SGHAT and CDR2 is FQNNGV in the germline V gene. The V and J ends lost 5 bases and 1 base respectively, with 21 bases between them. The CDR3 runs 18 residues. CDR3 nucleotide sequence: TGTGCCAGCAGCCGACGCTTCCGGGACAACTCATCTGGAAACACCATATATTTT. Residues: CASSRRFRDNSSGNTIYF.

This clone showed up just once. The V call is TRBV11-2, the J call TRBJ1-6; TRBD1 agrees at 8 bases. CDR3 size: 15 residues. Trimming at V came to 1 base and at J to 6 bases, leaving 2 bases not matched to a gene. Germline CDR1 SGHAT, CDR2 FQNNGV. The CDR3 DNA reads TGTGCCAGCAGCTTAGGGCAGGGGGCTAATTCACCCCTCCACTTT. Protein: CASSLGQGANSPLHF.

This clone turned up a few times. The CDR3 nucleotides are TGTGCCTGGAGTGAACAGGGAAAAGCGGCCGGGGAGCTGTTTTTT. This sequence encodes CAWSEQGKAAGELFF. The chain joins TRBV30 to TRBJ2-2, with D possibly being TRBD1 (6 bases). V shed 1 base and J shed 6 bases, with 15 bases lying between them. The length of the CDR3 is 15 residues. CDR1 is GTSNPN, CDR2 SVGIG, per germline (reference sequence).

The V call is TRBV5-1, the J call TRBJ1-1; D ambiguous. With 0 bases removed from V and 4 bases from J, the gap between germline ends came to 10 bases. There are 14 residues in the CDR3. CDR1 and CDR2 from the germline V gene are SGHRS and YFSETQ. The CDR3: CASSLVPVGTEAFF. CDR3 DNA sequence: TGCGCCAGCAGCTTGGTTCCCGTAGGCACTGAAGCTTTCTTT.

This rearrangement joins TRBV11-2 to TRBJ1-2; D is uncertain. CDR3 size: 15 residues. CDR1 is SGHAT and CDR2 is FQNNGV in the germline V gene. V was pared by 0 bases and J by 3 bases, with 11 bases between. The CDR3 reads CASSLDRGPDYGYTF. The CDR3 DNA reads TGTGCCAGCAGCTTAGATAGAGGGCCTGACTATGGCTACACCTTC.

This chain joins TRBV21-1 and TRBJ2-2; TRBD1, as called in the table, went unchecked against the DNA. TRBV21-1 is noted as a pseudogene. This CDR3 has 16 amino acids. The chain's CDR3 is CASSKRFRGYAGELFF. As DNA, the CDR3 is TGTGCCAGCAGCAAAAGGTTCAGGGGTTACGCCGGGGAGCTGTTTTTT.

In DNA form, the CDR3 reads TGTGCCAGCAGTTGGAGGCAGGGGGCAGAGACCCAGTACTTC. It specifies CASSWRQGAETQYF. The chain combines TRBV27 with TRBJ2-5; the match to TRBD1 covers 8 bases. Germline V CDR1 and CDR2: MNHEY, SMNVEV (reference sequence). The CDR3 is 14 amino acids. V shed 4 bases, J shed 4 bases, and the junction held 5 bases outside the gene matches.

This clone has a single count. This sequence joins TRBV28 and TRBJ2-7, with TRBD2 identical over 7 bases. The trim removed 5 bases at V and 5 bases at J, leaving 9 bases unmatched. The CDR3 is made up of 14 amino acids. Germline V lookup: CDR1 MDHEN, CDR2 SYDVKM. The CDR3: CASSTPVTSHEQYF. In DNA, the CDR3 is TGTGCCAGCAGTACTCCCGTGACTAGCCACGAGCAGTACTTC.

This clone was seen only once. The rearrangement joins TRBV5-1 to TRBJ1-5; 7 bases match TRBD1. Germline V gives CDR1 SGHRS, CDR2 YFSETQ. Trimming took 1 base from V and 6 from J; bases not matched to a gene: 10. The CDR3 loop spans 16 amino acids. In DNA, the CDR3 is TGCGCCAGCAGCTTGAGGGGCTTAGGGGGCGGTCAGCCCCAGCATTTT. Protein: CASSLRGLGGGQPQHF.

This sequence joins TRBV29-1 and TRBJ2-1; 11 bases fit TRBD2. With V trimmed by 3 bases and J by 5 bases, 3 bases remained unmatched. The CDR3 loop spans 14 amino acids. Germline V gene lookup returns CDR1 SQVTM and CDR2 ANQGSEA. CDR3 sequence: CSVEGLAADNEQFF. The CDR3 DNA reads as TGCAGCGTTGAGGGACTAGCGGCCGACAATGAGCAGTTCTTC.

The rearrangement joins TRBV5-4 to TRBJ2-4; 7 nucleotides match TRBD2. The CDR3 is 11 amino acids. With V trimmed by 9 bases and J by 8 bases, 5 bases remained unmatched. Germline CDR1 SGHNT, CDR2 YYREEE (reference sequence). The CDR3 loop reads CATGGSDIQYF. In nucleotides, the CDR3 is TGTGCCACCGGGGGGTCGGACATTCAGTACTTC.

This sequence joins TRBV19 and TRBJ1-2, with D uncertain. This CDR3 spans 13 amino acids. Trimming shortened V by 5 bases and J by 4 bases, and 11 bases separated the two germline ends. Looked up from germline, CDR1 is LNHDA and CDR2 is SQIVND (reference sequence). CDR3 residues: CASSENILYGYTF. The DNA for the CDR3 is TGTGCCAGTAGTGAAAACATACTCTATGGCTACACCTTC.

This chain links TRBV5-1 with TRBJ1-1, with TRBD1 identical over 7 bases. There are 16 residues in the CDR3. Germline-derived CDR1 and CDR2 are SGHRS and YFSETQ. V was clipped by 0 bases and J by 6 bases; unmatched bases: 11. The CDR3 bases are TGCGCCAGCAGCTTGGGGTCTGGGACAGAGGTTCCTGAAGCTTTCTTT. It specifies CASSLGSGTEVPEAFF.

V gene TRBV30 combines with J gene TRBJ1-4; D remains ambiguous. V lost 0 bases and J lost 8, with 10 bases in between. The CDR3 spans 13 residues. Germline V gene sequence: CDR1 GTSNPN, CDR2 SVGIG (reference sequence). The CDR3 spells CAWSVQISEKLFF. The CDR3 coding sequence is TGTGCCTGGAGTGTACAAATCTCCGAAAAACTGTTTTTT.

The chain is built from TRBV7-3 and TRBJ2-5; D tentatively fits TRBD1 or TRBD2 (5 bases each). The germline gives CDR1 SGHTA, CDR2 FQGTGA. CDR3 length equals 14 residues. V was shortened by 4 bases and J by 1 base, with 10 bases between the two germline ends. CDR3 amino acids: CASSWGTGQETQYF. Written as DNA, the CDR3 is TGTGCCAGCAGCTGGGGGACGGGCCAAGAGACCCAGTACTTC.

This chain joins TRBV30 and TRBJ1-1, with unresolved D. CDR1 is GTSNPN and CDR2 is SVGIG in the germline V gene (reference sequence). Between the trimmed V and J ends, which lost 7 bases and 1 base, there was a span of 10 bases. The CDR3 is 12 residues long. CDR3 nucleotides: TGTGCCTCCTCGTGGGGGAACACTGAAGCTTTCTTT. Protein: CASSWGNTEAFF.

The chain is built from TRBV7-8 and TRBJ1-1; the D is unclear. The germline CDR1 and CDR2 sequences are SGHVS and FQNEAQ. Deletions cut 3 bases from V and 4 bases from J, with 9 bases between. The CDR3 length is 13 residues. The CDR3 is CASSFSGFTEAFF. The CDR3 nucleotides read TGTGCCAGCAGCTTCTCGGGGTTCACTGAAGCTTTCTTT.

The rearrangement joins TRBV28 to TRBJ2-7; 7 bases are a match to TRBD2. This CDR3 has 14 amino acids. Germline V gene data show CDR1 as MDHEN and CDR2 as SYDVKM. Unmatched junction bases numbered 6, after V lost 6 bases and J lost 1 base. Here the CDR3 DNA reads TGTGCCAGCAGGCCAGCGGGAATGTCCTACGAGCAGTACTTC. This translates into CASRPAGMSYEQYF.

Here the CDR3 reads CASSPKTGDYGYTF. DNA of the CDR3: TGTGCCAGCTCACCAAAGACAGGTGACTATGGCTACACCTTC. The chain uses TRBV18 and TRBJ1-2; perhaps TRBD1 as D (6 bases). Germline-derived CDR1 and CDR2 are KGHSH and LQKENI. The germline V and J ends were trimmed by 2 bases and 3 bases, with 10 bases remaining between them. CDR3 length: 14 residues.

The J gene is TRBJ1-1, the V gene TRBV27; no reliable D call. Trimming stripped 6 bases from V and 4 bases from J, with 6 bases between. Germline values: CDR1 MNHEY, CDR2 SMNVEV (reference sequence). This CDR3 has 11 amino acids. CDR3: CASRTGTEAFF. The CDR3 DNA reads as TGTGCCAGCAGGACGGGCACTGAAGCTTTCTTT.

The CDR3 nucleotides read TGTGCCTGGAGTGTTTCCCTCGATCGGAATTCACCCCTCCACTTT. It yields the protein CAWSVSLDRNSPLHF. The chain combines TRBV30 with TRBJ1-6; D ambiguous. The CDR3 contains 15 residues. The germline CDR1 and CDR2 sequences are GTSNPN and SVGIG (reference sequence). V was clipped by 0 bases and J by 7 bases, with 13 bases between them. Looking up the rest from reference TRBV30 and TRBJ1-6 gives the full variable domain: SQTIHQWPATLVQPVGSPLSLECTVEGTSNPNLYWYRQAAGRGLQLLFYSVGIGQISSEVPQNLSASRPQDRQFILSSKKLLLSDSGFYLCAWSVSLDRNSPLHFGNGTRLTVT.

The rearrangement uses TRBV30 and TRBJ1-5, with TRBD1 as a possible D gene (5 bases). V was cut by 3 bases and J by 5 bases, with 17 bases left in between. This CDR3 is built from 15 residues. CDR1 and CDR2 from the germline V gene are GTSNPN and SVGIG (reference sequence). CDR3: CAWSGGTHSYQPQHF. In nucleotides, the CDR3 is TGTGCCTGGAGCGGAGGGACCCATTCCTATCAGCCCCAGCATTTT.

The rearrangement links TRBV7-3 to TRBJ1-1; D remains unclear. The germline V and J ends were trimmed by 2 bases and 7 bases, with 11 bases remaining between them. The CDR3 length is 13 residues. CDR1 and CDR2 from the germline V gene are SGHTA and FQGTGA. CDR3: CASSLSGKGEAFF. The CDR3 DNA is TGTGCCAGCAGCTTATCCGGGAAGGGTGAAGCTTTCTTT.

This chain connects TRBV29-1 to TRBJ1-2; the D is unclear. CDR3 length: 13 residues. Germline V gene sequence: CDR1 SQVTM, CDR2 ANQGSEA. V was cut by 5 bases and J by 6 bases, with 16 bases left in between. CDR3: CSVSRDLGDGYTF. CDR3 coding DNA: TGCAGCGTTAGCCGGGATTTAGGCGATGGCTACACCTTC.